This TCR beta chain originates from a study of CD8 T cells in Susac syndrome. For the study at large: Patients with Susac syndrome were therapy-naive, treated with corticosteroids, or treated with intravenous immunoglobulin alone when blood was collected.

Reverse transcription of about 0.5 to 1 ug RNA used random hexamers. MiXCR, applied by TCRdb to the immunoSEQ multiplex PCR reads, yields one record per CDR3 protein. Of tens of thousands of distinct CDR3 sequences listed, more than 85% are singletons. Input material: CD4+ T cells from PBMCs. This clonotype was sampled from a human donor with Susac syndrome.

This CDR3 reads CASSARPQSLQETQYF. The CDR3 DNA reads as TGTGCCAGCAGCGCAAGACCCCAATCCCTCCAAGAGACCCAGTACTTC. The rearrangement joins TRBV7-2 to TRBJ2-5; D gene uncertain. The CDR3 runs 16 residues. The V end lost 5 bases, the J end lost 1 base, and 17 bases lay between the germline ends. Germline V gene data show CDR1 as SGHTA and CDR2 as FQGNSA.